This T cell receptor beta chain was identified in a study of human T cells and chemical hapten exposure. The wider study: 2% DPC applied to a roughly 2 cm by roughly 2 cm arm area sensitized donors.

Whole-study findings and limits: There was alopecia in the donors, so their immune response may differ from that of healthy people.

A word on this clonotype: Its antigen remains unknown.

Indicated time point: patch test 2, 6 weeks after DPC sensitization. Stated treatment: therapeutic diphenylcyclopropenone sensitization with weekly scalp DPC. Each CDR3 protein gets one entry after TCRdb re-called the RACE reads with MiXCR. The sample records tens of thousands of distinct CDR3 sequences, approximately 10% being singletons. The clonotype was recovered from a woman aged 50 to 65 with alopecia areata. Some clones in this sample may be carry-over from other donors' samples. The specimen was whole blood, collected in connection with sensitization to the hapten diphenylcyclopropenone (DPC).

DNA for the CDR3: TGTGCCAGCGGTGGAAATGAGCAGTTCTTC. Translation gives CASGGNEQFF. The chain employs TRBV27 and TRBJ2-1, with D unclear. Germline V lookup: CDR1 MNHEY, CDR2 SMNVEV (reference sequence). Trimming took off 8 bases at V and 7 bases at J, with 6 bases between the two ends. There are 10 residues in the CDR3.